This T cell receptor beta chain was sequenced in a study of immune evolution from preneoplasia to lung adenocarcinoma. At the level of the study: HLA loss of heterozygosity: around 6.5% AIS, around 16% MIA, approximately 31% ADC, none AAH.

Germline CDR1 is SNHLY and CDR2 is FYNNEI. Trimming cost V 6 bases and J 1 base; bases outside gene matches: 4. The CDR3 is 15 amino acids. Histologic diagnosis was independently verified by two lung pathologists. General study points: Normal lung had highest clonality; later lesions appeared denser, more diverse. Top clone frequencies peaked in normal lung, apparently declining through invasive adenocarcinoma.

Concerning this clone: Its antigen is unknown.

Clones were read by immunoSEQ multiplex PCR, and TCRdb kept only the in-frame ones, dropping some. The data show 9,900 or so clones, with approximately 80% seen just once and 4.8% held by the top ten. The clonotype originates from a person aged 70 to 80 with lung adenocarcinoma. The chain combines TRBV2 with TRBJ2-5; 11 bases map to TRBD2. The sample consisted of FFPE minimally invasive lung adenocarcinoma tissue. The CDR3 DNA is TGTGCCAGCAGAACTAGCGGGAGTGGCCAAGAGACCCAGTACTTC. Translating it yields CASRTSGSGQETQYF. Full variable domain (rest looked up from reference TRBV2 and TRBJ2-5): EPEVTQTPSHQVTQMGQEVILRCVPISNHLYFYWYRQILGQKVEFLVSFYNNEISEKSEIFDDQFSVERPDGSNFTLKIRSTKLEDSAMYFCASRTSGSGQETQYFGPGTRLLVL.